The clone carrying this TCR beta chain occurred many times. Its antigen is still unknown. The data are from a study of regulatory T cells in long-lasting Graves disease. Across the study: Recently diagnosed Graves' patients had received antithyroid drugs for under 3 months.

Time point specified: newly diagnosed GD, antithyroid drugs for less than 3 months. Researchers made the TCR library from RNA that was extracted from PBMCs. V dropped 6 bases and J dropped 8 bases, with 13 bases sitting between them. Germline values: CDR1 MNHNS, CDR2 SASEGT. There are 12 residues in the CDR3. Study-wide results and caveats: Thyroid tissue was not sampled; only peripheral blood was. For persistent Graves' patients, TCR diversity was lower than for newly diagnosed ones.

The authors built TCR beta libraries using iRepertoire HTBI primers and Arm-PCR of CDR3 regions. One entry per CDR3 protein, called by TCRdb with MiXCR from the multiplex PCR reads. The sample records around 250,000 distinct CDR3 sequences, 15% to 20% being singletons. These same data were also listed under a study on T cells in Graves' hyperthyroidism and ophthalmopathy.

The chain employs TRBV6-1 and TRBJ1-1, with D maybe TRBD1 (5 bases). This TCR came from a woman aged 25 to 45 with Graves disease. The starting material was peripheral blood mononuclear cells (PBMCs), obtained at new diagnosis, from a patient treated with antithyroid drugs. CDR3 sequence reads: CASSITWTEAFF. The CDR3 bases are TGTGCCAGCAGCATTACGTGGACAGAAGCTTTCTTT.